Below, 15 T cell receptor beta chains from the same sample are listed, as sequenced in a study of cytomegalovirus exposure and HLA in healthy donors. Amplification used 60 Vbeta primers and 13 Jbeta primers. Generated by immunoSEQ multiplex PCR, the TCRdb table keeps only in-frame clones and is missing some. Of approximately 120,000 clones in the sample, around 72% are singletons; the top ten hold around 4%. Sequencing was done on a sample of PBMCs. The origin of the receptors is a man between 25 and 39 years old in good health and CMV-seronegative.

V and J are TRBV19 and TRBJ1-2; D is possibly TRBD1 (6 bases). Germline CDR1 and CDR2: LNHDA and SQIVND (reference sequence). Deletions cut 5 bases from V and 3 bases from J, with 16 bases between. This CDR3 has 15 amino acids. CDR3 region: CASSVTPDSYYGYTF. In nucleotides, the CDR3 is TGTGCCAGTAGTGTTACACCGGACAGCTACTATGGCTACACCTTC.

The chain recombines TRBV7-8 with TRBJ1-5, with D uncertain. Trimming pared 0 bases from V and 1 base from J, leaving 19 bases between. The germline CDR1 and CDR2 sequences are SGHVS and FQNEAQ. The CDR3 has 19 amino acids. The CDR3 coding sequence is TGTGCCAGCAGCTTAGCCGGGCGGACTTTAGCCGTAAGCAATCAGCCCCAGCATTTT. This codes for CASSLAGRTLAVSNQPQHF.

The chain couples TRBV6-1 to TRBJ1-6; D is unclear. V dropped 3 bases and J dropped 7 bases, with 10 bases sitting between them. CDR1 and CDR2 (germline): MNHNS, SASEGT. The CDR3 spans 14 residues. CDR3 amino acids: CASSETRRNSPLHF. The CDR3 nucleotides are TGTGCCAGCAGTGAGACTCGGAGAAATTCACCCCTCCACTTT.

The chain joins TRBV30 to TRBJ1-2, with D perhaps TRBD1 (5 bases). The ends were cut back, 4 bases at V and 3 bases at J, with 15 bases in the middle. This CDR3 is 14 amino acids long. Germline V gene sequence: CDR1 GTSNPN, CDR2 SVGIG (reference sequence). CDR3 sequence reads: CAWKVAGGDYGYTF. The CDR3 coding sequence is TGTGCCTGGAAAGTCGCAGGAGGGGACTATGGCTACACCTTC. The whole variable domain, remainder taken from reference TRBV30 and TRBJ1-2, is SQTIHQWPATLVQPVGSPLSLECTVEGTSNPNLYWYRQAAGRGLQLLFYSVGIGQISSEVPQNLSASRPQDRQFILSSKKLLLSDSGFYLCAWKVAGGDYGYTFGSGTRLTVV.

The table lists this clone with a few counts. J is TRBJ1-1 and V is TRBV6-4; perhaps TRBD1 as D (5 bases). The CDR3 runs to 14 residues. The germline V gene encodes CDR1 MRHNA and CDR2 SNTAGT. Trimming stripped 5 bases from V and 0 bases from J, with 10 bases between. The CDR3 sequence: CASSQQVMNTEAFF. In DNA form, the CDR3 reads TGTGCCAGCAGTCAACAGGTTATGAACACTGAAGCTTTCTTT.

The V call is TRBV11-2, the J call TRBJ2-3; 10 bases match TRBD2. V shed 6 bases, J shed 6 bases, and the junction held 9 bases outside the gene matches. Per the germline V gene, CDR1 is SGHAT and CDR2 is FQNNGV. The CDR3 loop spans 15 amino acids. Here the CDR3 reads CASRWERGGRDTQYF. The CDR3 DNA follows: TGTGCCAGCAGGTGGGAGCGGGGGGGCCGGGATACGCAGTATTTT.

J is TRBJ1-2 and V is TRBV7-2, with 7 nucleotides matching TRBD1. CDR1 is SGHTA and CDR2 is FQGNSA in the germline V gene. Trimming took 5 bases from V and 3 from J; bases not matched to a gene: 9. The CDR3 spans 15 residues. CDR3: CASSPAGTAHYGYTF. The CDR3 nucleotides read TGTGCCAGCAGCCCTGCCGGGACAGCACACTATGGCTACACCTTC.

The chain combines TRBV2 with TRBJ1-1, with D possibly matching TRBD1 (5 bases). This CDR3 contains 12 residues. V was shortened by 2 bases and J by 6 bases, with 7 bases between the two germline ends. Germline V gives CDR1 SNHLY, CDR2 FYNNEI. CDR3 in amino acids: CASSEWGAEAFF. The CDR3 DNA is TGTGCCAGCAGTGAATGGGGGGCTGAAGCTTTCTTT.

V is TRBV6-1 and J is TRBJ1-2, with TRBD1 matching 7 bases. The length of the CDR3 is 14 residues. Germline V gene lookup returns CDR1 MNHNS and CDR2 SASEGT. V was clipped by 6 bases and J by 2 bases; unmatched bases: 6. The CDR3: CASRYQGGNYGYTF. CDR3 nucleotide sequence: TGTGCCAGCAGATATCAGGGGGGAAACTATGGCTACACCTTC.

The chain recombines TRBV7-8 with TRBJ2-7, with D perhaps matching TRBD2 (5 bases). This CDR3 contains 13 residues. CDR1 and CDR2 from the germline V gene are SGHVS and FQNEAQ. The V gene lost 2 bases and the J gene lost 6 bases, with 11 bases spanning the gap. CDR3 DNA sequence: TGTGCCAGCAGCTTATTTTCTAGCCCCGAGCAGTACTTC. Translating it yields CASSLFSSPEQYF.

The J gene is TRBJ1-1, the V gene TRBV9, with D unresolved. Between the trimmed V and J ends, which lost 4 bases and 3 bases, there was a span of 10 bases. CDR3 size: 13 residues. Per germline, CDR1 SGDLS and CDR2 YYNGEE. CDR3 in amino acids: CASSPGGDTEAFF. DNA of the CDR3: TGTGCCAGCAGCCCCGGAGGAGACACTGAAGCTTTCTTT.

The chain uses TRBV5-6 and TRBJ2-1; 8 bases agree with TRBD2. The J segment lost 7 bases and the V segment lost 10 bases, leaving 13 bases of the junction unmatched. The CDR3 length is 14 residues. CDR1 SGHDT and CDR2 YYEEEE come from the germline V gene. The CDR3 loop reads CAGRDSGGPNEQFF. Here the CDR3 DNA reads TGTGCCGGACGAGATTCGGGGGGGCCAAATGAGCAGTTCTTC.

Only a few counts were recorded for this clone. The genes are TRBV15 and TRBJ2-3; TRBD1 is a possible D gene (6 bases). Germline V gene sequence: CDR1 LNHNV, CDR2 YYDKDF (reference sequence). This CDR3 is 14 amino acids long. The V end was cut by 1 base, the J end by 2 bases, with 7 bases between. CDR3 protein: CATSRGQATDTQYF. The CDR3 DNA sequence: TGTGCCACCAGCAGAGGACAGGCCACAGATACGCAGTATTTT.

The CDR3 DNA reads as TGTGCCAGCAGCCAGATTAGCGCAAGGGAAGATACGCAGTATTTT. It yields the protein CASSQISAREDTQYF. This rearrangement joins TRBV4-2 to TRBJ2-3, with D possibly matching TRBD2 (5 bases). The CDR3 is 15 residues long. Germline loops: CDR1 LGHNA, CDR2 YNFKEQ. Deletions cut 3 bases from V and 5 bases from J, with 15 bases between.

The sample holds one count of this clone. The chain combines TRBV18 with TRBJ2-7, with a weak D call TRBD2 (5 bases). The CDR3 is made up of 12 amino acids. The germline gives CDR1 KGHSH, CDR2 LQKENI. With 3 bases removed from V and 4 bases from J, the gap between germline ends came to 7 bases. This CDR3 is CASSPDFYEQYF. The CDR3 nucleotides are TGTGCCAGCTCACCGGACTTTTACGAGCAGTACTTC.